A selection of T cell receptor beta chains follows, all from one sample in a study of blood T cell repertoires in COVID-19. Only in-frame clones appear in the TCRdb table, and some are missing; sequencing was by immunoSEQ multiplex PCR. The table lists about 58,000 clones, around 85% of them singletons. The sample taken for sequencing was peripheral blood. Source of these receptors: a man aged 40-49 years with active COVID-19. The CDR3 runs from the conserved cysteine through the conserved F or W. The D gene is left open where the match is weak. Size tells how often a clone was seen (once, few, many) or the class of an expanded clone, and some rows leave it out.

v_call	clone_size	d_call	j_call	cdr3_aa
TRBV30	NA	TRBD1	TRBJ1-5	CAWRRQGGDQPQHF
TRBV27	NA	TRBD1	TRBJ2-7	CASSTRTGGAHREEQYF
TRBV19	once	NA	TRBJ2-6	CASSILFGGVSGANVLTF
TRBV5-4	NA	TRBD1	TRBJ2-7	CASRKQGQTSYEQYF
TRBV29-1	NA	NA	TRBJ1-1	CSVGGGRGTEAFF
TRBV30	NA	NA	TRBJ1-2	CAWSRRQNYGYTF
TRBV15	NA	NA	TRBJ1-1	CATSREGPGTEAFF
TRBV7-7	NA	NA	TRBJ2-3	CASSLAYSSEGTDTQYF
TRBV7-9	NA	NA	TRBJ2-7	CASSFVGLRSEQYF
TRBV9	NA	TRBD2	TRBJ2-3	CASSVNGAGGRTDTQYF
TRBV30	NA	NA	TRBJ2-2	CAWGITGELFF
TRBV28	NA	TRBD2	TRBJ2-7	CASRTSGIISYEQYF
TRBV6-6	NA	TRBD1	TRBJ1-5	CASSYGSAGGQPQHF
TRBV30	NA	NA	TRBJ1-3	CAWSDVGSGNTIYF
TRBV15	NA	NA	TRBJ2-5	CATSRDPGETQYF
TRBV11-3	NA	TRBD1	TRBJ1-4	CASSSRGKHATNEKLFF
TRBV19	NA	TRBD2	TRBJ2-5	CASSIGGRFQETQYF
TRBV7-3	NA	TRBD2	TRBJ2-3	CASSPAAGAIPNTDTQYF
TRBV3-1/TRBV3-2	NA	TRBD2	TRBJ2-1	CASSQGVGTKRNEQFF
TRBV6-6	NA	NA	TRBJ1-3	CASSAGSGGNTIYF
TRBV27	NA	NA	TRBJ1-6	CASSPRAFQGLLSSYNSPLHF
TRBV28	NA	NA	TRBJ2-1	CASSLDQGSYNEQFF
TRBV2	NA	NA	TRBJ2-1	CASSEEDEQFF
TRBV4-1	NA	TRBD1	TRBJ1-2	CASSQQVLGQAIWNYGYTF
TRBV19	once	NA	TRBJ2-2	CASSTRRQGGTGELFF
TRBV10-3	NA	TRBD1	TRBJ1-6	CAISRGQGVVWLNSPLHF
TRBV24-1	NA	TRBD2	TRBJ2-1	CATSVASGRLGDEQFF
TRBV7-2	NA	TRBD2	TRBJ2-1	CASTPRGSGTSSSYNEQFF
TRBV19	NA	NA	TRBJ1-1	CASSPDIMTLNTEAFF
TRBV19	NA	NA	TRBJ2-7	CASKPQGTLYEQYF
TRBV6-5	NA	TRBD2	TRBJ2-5	CASSYSTSGRETQYF
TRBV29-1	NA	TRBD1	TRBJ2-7	CSVVGTGGYEQYF
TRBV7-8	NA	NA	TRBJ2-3	CASSLWGGDTQYF
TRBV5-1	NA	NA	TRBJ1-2	CASSLGTGIGYGYTF
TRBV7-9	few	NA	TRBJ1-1	CASSLGGRAFF
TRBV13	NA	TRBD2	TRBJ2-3	CASSFRLAGAGDTQYF
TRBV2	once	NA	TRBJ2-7	CASSSQDRRVSYEQYF
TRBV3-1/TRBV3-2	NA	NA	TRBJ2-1	CASSLDWGDQPYLNNEQFF
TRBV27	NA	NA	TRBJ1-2	CASRVREGEYGYTF